Below, 30 T cell receptor beta chains from the same sample are listed, as sequenced in a study of regulatory T cells in long-lasting Graves disease. Noted time point: persistent/refractory GD, antithyroid drugs over 5 years with positive TRAb. Extracted PBMC RNA gave rise to the TCR library. Researchers made TCR beta libraries by using iRepertoire HTBI primers and running Arm-PCR on CDR3 regions. TCRdb re-called the multiplex PCR reads through MiXCR, storing one row per CDR3 protein. In the table there are about 290,000 distinct CDR3 sequences, 22% of which are singletons. The starting material was peripheral blood mononuclear cells (PBMCs), obtained when the disease was refractory, from a patient treated with antithyroid drugs. The receptor set was obtained from a female donor with Graves disease.

The rearrangement uses TRBV6-1 and TRBJ1-2; 7 bases align to TRBD1. Trimming removed 4 bases from V and 3 bases from J; junction bases left unmatched: 11. This CDR3 is built from 16 residues. CDR1 and CDR2 (germline): MNHNS, SASEGT. The CDR3 is CASSAGDRALYYGYTF. CDR3 nucleotides: TGTGCCAGCAGTGCCGGCGACAGGGCCCTTTACTATGGCTACACCTTC.

The sample holds one count of this clonotype. A read error is the likely source, as a far larger clone sits one nucleotide away. The rearrangement uses TRBV11-3 and TRBJ2-2; 7 bases are a match to TRBD1. Germline lookup yields CDR1 SGHNT and CDR2 YENEEA. This CDR3 has 14 residues. V lost 4 bases, J lost 5 bases, and 4 bases stayed unmatched. CDR3 sequence: CASSSTGSTGELFF. CDR3 DNA: TGTGCCAGCAGCTCGACAGGGTCGACCGGGGAGCTGTTTTTT.

This clonotype occurred many times. This chain connects TRBV6-1 to TRBJ2-7; 7 nucleotides match TRBD2. CDR3 length equals 13 residues. Losses at the gene ends were 7 bases for V and 5 bases for J; bases not matched to a gene: 8. Per germline, CDR1 MNHNS and CDR2 SASEGT. CDR3 region: CASTRGSRNEQYF. DNA for the CDR3: TGTGCCAGCACGCGCGGGAGTAGAAACGAGCAGTACTTC.

This clonotype appeared many times. The V call is TRBV28, the J call TRBJ1-2, with a possible D match to TRBD1 (5 bases). In germline, CDR1 is MDHEN, CDR2 SYDVKM. The CDR3 has 18 residues. Trimming took 2 bases from V and 0 from J, leaving 19 bases between them. The CDR3 DNA sequence: TGTGCCAGCAGTTTACACCGGGGAGCAGGGAGCCCTAACTATGGCTACACCTTC. It specifies CASSLHRGAGSPNYGYTF.

This clonotype showed up many times. The V and J genes are TRBV7-2 and TRBJ2-7, with TRBD2 identical over 7 bases. Losses at the gene ends were 1 base for V and 2 bases for J; bases not matched to a gene: 8. The CDR3 covers 16 residues. The germline CDR1 and CDR2 sequences are SGHTA and FQGNSA. This chain's CDR3 is CASSLDGGRNAYEQYF. The CDR3 region has the DNA TGTGCCAGCAGCTTAGATGGCGGGAGAAACGCCTACGAGCAGTACTTC.

This clonotype was picked up many times. The chain employs TRBV27 and TRBJ2-7, with 9 bases aligning to TRBD2. J lost 2 bases, V lost 2 bases, and 16 bases had no gene match. The CDR3 length is 19 residues. Germline loops: CDR1 MNHEY, CDR2 SMNVEV (reference sequence). CDR3 bases: TGTGCCAGCAGTTTAAGAGCCCCGGGTTTAGCGGGAGTTACCTACGAGCAGTACTTC. It translates to CASSLRAPGLAGVTYEQYF.

J is TRBJ2-7 and V is TRBV29-1; 7 bases agree with TRBD2. CDR1 is SQVTM and CDR2 is ANQGSEA in the germline V gene. The CDR3 is 13 residues long. V lost 4 bases to trimming and J lost 5 bases; unmatched junction nucleotides: 8. CDR3 sequence: CSVVFDGGNEQYF. CDR3 DNA: TGCAGCGTTGTTTTCGACGGGGGGAACGAGCAGTACTTC.

There are a few counts of this clonotype. The V call is TRBV7-3, the J call TRBJ2-7; unclear D gene. Trimming left V 5 bases short and J 0 bases short, with 11 bases between. This CDR3 spans 14 amino acids. Germline CDR1 SGHTA, CDR2 FQGTGA. The CDR3 loop reads CASSRIRCSYEQYF. The DNA for the CDR3 is TGTGCCAGCAGCCGTATTAGGTGCTCCTACGAGCAGTACTTC.

This clonotype appeared a few times. The rearrangement links TRBV20-1 to TRBJ2-3; 16 nucleotides line up with TRBD2. V shed 1 base and J 5 bases; nucleotides not matched to a gene: 9. Germline values: CDR1 DFQATT, CDR2 SNEGSKA (reference sequence). The CDR3 is 18 residues long. CDR3 region: CSARAGTSGRATGDTQYF. DNA for the CDR3: TGCAGTGCTAGAGCCGGGACTAGCGGGAGGGCCACGGGAGATACGCAGTATTTT.

This clonotype has ten or more counts. The gene calls are TRBV6-9 and TRBJ1-1; D is undetermined. The germline V gene has CDR1 MNHGY and CDR2 SVAAGI. Trimming cost V 4 bases and J 6 bases, with 12 bases left between them. The CDR3 is 13 amino acids. The CDR3 bases are TGTGCCAGCAGTTCCAGTATAGTGCCTGAAGCTTTCTTT. This translates into CASSSSIVPEAFF.

This clonotype occurred a few times. The chain joins TRBV5-1 to TRBJ2-7; D remains ambiguous. The germline V gene has CDR1 SGHRS and CDR2 YFSETQ. The CDR3 runs 12 residues. V was clipped by 7 bases and J by 0 bases, with 8 bases between them. CDR3 sequence: CASRSSSYEQYF. The DNA of the CDR3 is TGCGCCAGCCGATCGAGCTCCTACGAGCAGTACTTC.

The chain couples TRBV11-2 to TRBJ2-3; possibly TRBD2 for D (6 bases). Trimming cost V 0 bases and J 2 bases, with 12 bases left between them. Germline CDR1 reads SGHAT; CDR2 reads FQNNGV. This CDR3 is 16 amino acids long. The CDR3 here is CASSLDSLAPTDTQYF. In DNA, the CDR3 is TGTGCCAGCAGCTTAGATAGTCTAGCGCCCACAGATACGCAGTATTTT.

The chain recombines TRBV6-6 with TRBJ2-5; no reliable D call. This CDR3 spans 14 amino acids. The V and J ends lost 1 base and 2 bases respectively, with 8 bases between them. Germline lookup yields CDR1 MNHNY and CDR2 SVGAGI (reference sequence). CDR3 amino acids: CASSYFGSQETQYF. CDR3 DNA sequence: TGTGCCAGCAGTTACTTTGGGTCACAAGAGACCCAGTACTTC.

This clonotype has ten or more counts. V usage is TRBV28 and J usage is TRBJ2-2; D ambiguous. Per germline, CDR1 MDHEN and CDR2 SYDVKM. Trimming removed 4 bases at V and 4 bases at J, with 10 bases between. The CDR3 length is 14 residues. For the CDR3, the DNA is TGTGCCAGCAGTTCACACCGCCGCACCGGGGAGCTGTTTTTT. Translating it yields CASSSHRRTGELFF.

The chain combines TRBV18 with TRBJ2-7; the D gene is possibly TRBD2 (6 bases). Germline V gene lookup returns CDR1 KGHSH and CDR2 LQKENI. V lost 6 bases to trimming and J lost 9 bases, with 12 bases between them. The CDR3 has 11 amino acids. CDR3 nucleotide sequence: TGTGCCAGCTCGGACTGGCGGGGGCAGTACTTC. This translates into CASSDWRGQYF.

The sample holds many counts of this clonotype. This chain links TRBV2 with TRBJ2-5; D assignment may be TRBD1 or TRBD2 (5 bases each). Germline V CDR1 and CDR2: SNHLY, FYNNEI. The CDR3 spans 13 residues. The V gene lost 4 bases and the J gene lost 4 bases, with 10 bases spanning the gap. The CDR3 sequence is CASSVGAGETQYF. CDR3 in DNA: TGTGCCAGCAGTGTCGGGGCGGGAGAGACCCAGTACTTC.

This clonotype was counted ten times or more. The chain joins TRBV20-1 to TRBJ2-5; 10 positions agree with TRBD2. The CDR3 runs to 13 residues. CDR1 DFQATT and CDR2 SNEGSKA come from the germline V gene (reference sequence). With 3 bases clipped from V and 4 bases from J, the junction kept 2 bases outside the gene matches. CDR3 sequence (DNA): TGCAGTGCTAGCCTAGCGGGAGTAGAGACCCAGTACTTC. Translation: CSASLAGVETQYF.

The rearrangement uses TRBV20-1 and TRBJ2-5, with D perhaps TRBD2 (5 bases). CDR3 length: 15 residues. The V gene lost 2 bases and the J gene lost 5 bases, with 18 bases spanning the gap. Germline V gene lookup returns CDR1 DFQATT and CDR2 SNEGSKA (reference sequence). The DNA for the CDR3 is TGCAGTGCTAGATCCCTTTCCGGAGCGGAGGAGACCCAGTACTTC. Amino acid sequence: CSARSLSGAEETQYF.

This clonotype occurred many times. The chain carries TRBV6-1 and TRBJ1-1; D unresolved. V was clipped by 7 bases and J by 0 bases, with 12 bases between them. Germline V gives CDR1 MNHNS, CDR2 SASEGT. The CDR3 is made up of 14 amino acids. This CDR3 is CASIRDGMNTEAFF. CDR3 DNA: TGTGCCAGCATTAGAGACGGTATGAACACTGAAGCTTTCTTT.

This clonotype was counted ten times or more. The chain carries TRBV20-1 and TRBJ1-2; 9 nucleotides agree with TRBD1. The V and J ends lost 5 bases and 4 bases, in that order; junction bases with no gene match: 5. Germline-derived CDR1 and CDR2 are DFQATT and SNEGSKA (reference sequence). There are 13 residues in the CDR3. The CDR3 region is CSASLDRGYGYTF. CDR3 coding DNA: TGCAGTGCTTCCTTGGACAGGGGCTATGGCTACACCTTC.

This clonotype came up many times. The chain employs TRBV9 and TRBJ2-5, with D uncertain. The ends were cut back, 3 bases at V and 5 bases at J, with 14 bases in the middle. The CDR3 has 14 residues. Germline V gene lookup returns CDR1 SGDLS and CDR2 YYNGEE. The CDR3 nucleotides read TGTGCCAGCAGCGCCTCAGTAGCCGGGGAGACCCAGTACTTC. Translation gives CASSASVAGETQYF.

CDR3 in DNA: TGTGCCAGCAGCCCAGGGACAGGGGAATTCGATGAGCAGTTCTTC. Amino acids: CASSPGTGEFDEQFF. The V call is TRBV11-3, the J call TRBJ2-1; 10 nucleotides agree with TRBD1. Trimming took 5 bases from V and 8 from J; bases not matched to a gene: 9. The CDR3 totals 15 residues. Germline CDR1 reads SGHNT; CDR2 reads YENEEA.

This clonotype turned up a few times. This chain uses TRBV6-2 or TRBV6-3 with TRBJ2-2; D not resolved. V lost 7 bases to trimming and J lost 3 bases, with 12 bases between them. The CDR3 has 14 residues. Germline V gives CDR1 MNHEY, CDR2 SVGEGT. Written as DNA, the CDR3 is TGTGCCAGCACCCTAGTAGGAGACACCGGGGAGCTGTTTTTT. Amino acids: CASTLVGDTGELFF.

This clonotype has ten or more counts. The chain couples TRBV7-2 to TRBJ2-6; possibly TRBD1 for D (5 bases). The CDR3 has 16 amino acids. Germline CDR1 SGHTA, CDR2 FQGNSA. With 2 bases removed from V and 5 bases from J, the gap between germline ends came to 13 bases. The CDR3 DNA reads as TGTGCCAGCAGCTTAAGTATGTGGGGCCGGGCCAACGTCCTGACTTTC. It is translated as CASSLSMWGRANVLTF.

The rearrangement joins TRBV27 to TRBJ1-4, with 9 bases that match TRBD1. The CDR3 is 14 residues long. V was pared by 6 bases and J by 8 bases, with 7 bases of the junction left unmatched. Germline-derived CDR1 and CDR2 are MNHEY and SMNVEV (reference sequence). In DNA, the CDR3 is TGTGCCAGCAGGCAACAGGGGGCAAGGGAAAAACTGTTTTTT. It codes for CASRQQGAREKLFF.

The rearrangement links TRBV20-1 to TRBJ2-2, with D possibly TRBD1 on 5 matching bases. Trimming took off 0 bases at V and 1 base at J, with 12 bases between the two ends. The CDR3 runs to 16 residues. The V gene's germline CDR1 is DFQATT and CDR2 SNEGSKA (reference sequence). CDR3 residues: CSARDYDSGNTGELFF. For the CDR3, the DNA is TGCAGTGCTAGAGATTACGACAGTGGGAACACCGGGGAGCTGTTTTTT.

This clonotype was observed a handful of times. The J gene is TRBJ2-7, the V gene TRBV4-3, with D unresolved. This CDR3 is built from 14 residues. Germline-derived CDR1 and CDR2 are LGHNA and YSLEER. V was shortened by 0 bases and J by 2 bases, with 8 bases between the two germline ends. CDR3 DNA sequence: TGCGCCAGCAGCCAAGATGTTACAGCCTACGAGCAGTACTTC. This translates into CASSQDVTAYEQYF.

This clonotype was recorded many times. The chain uses TRBV28 and TRBJ1-1, with D hard to call. The CDR3 has 11 residues. CDR1 is MDHEN and CDR2 is SYDVKM in the germline V gene. V gave up 3 bases and J gave up 8 bases, with 7 bases separating them. The CDR3 here is CASSFVREAFF. As DNA, the CDR3 is TGTGCCAGCAGTTTTGTTAGGGAAGCTTTCTTT. The whole variable domain, filled in from reference TRBV28 and TRBJ1-1, reads DVKVTQSSRYLVKRTGEKVFLECVQDMDHENMFWYRQDPGLGLRLIYFSYDVKMKEKGDIPEGYSVSREKKERFSLILESASTNQTSMYLCASSFVREAFFGQGTRLTVV.

This clonotype occurred many times. The chain joins TRBV11-1 to TRBJ2-5; no reliable D call. Trimming removed 4 bases from V and 1 base from J, with 7 bases in between. Germline V lookup: CDR1 SGHAT, CDR2 FQDESV (reference sequence). This CDR3 is built from 13 residues. CDR3 in DNA: TGTGCCAGCAGCTCCTTGGCCCAAGAGACCCAGTACTTC. Translation gives CASSSLAQETQYF. The full variable domain, with the rest looked up from reference TRBV11-1 and TRBJ2-5, is EAEVAQSPRYKITEKSQAVAFWCDPISGHATLYWYRQILGQGPELLVQFQDESVVDDSQLPKDRFSAERLKGVDSTLKIQPAELGDSAMYLCASSSLAQETQYFGPGTRLLVL.

This clonotype was seen repeatedly, ten times or more. The chain is built from TRBV28 and TRBJ1-5; D is unclear. Trimming removed 5 bases at V and 5 bases at J, with 16 bases between. The CDR3 has 15 amino acids. Looked up from germline, CDR1 is MDHEN and CDR2 is SYDVKM. CDR3 protein: CASSNPVIFDQPQHF. In nucleotides, the CDR3 is TGTGCCAGCAGTAACCCAGTGATATTTGATCAGCCCCAGCATTTT.